The 15 T cell receptor beta chains given below trace back to one sample, sequenced in a study of control samples from healthy donors and cancer patients. This table comes from immunoSEQ multiplex PCR, and its TCRdb copy is limited to in-frame clones, with some not included. The sample consists of some 120,000 clones, approximately 92% of them appearing once. The sample taken for sequencing was PBMCs. The receptors come from a man aged 80 or over with head and neck cancer.

The rearrangement links TRBV9 to TRBJ2-7; 7 nucleotides agree with TRBD2. Germline trimming cut 4 bases from V and 0 bases from J; bases unmatched to any gene: 4. The CDR3 runs to 14 residues. Germline assignment: CDR1 SGDLS and CDR2 YYNGEE. CDR3 in amino acids: CASSPSGPSYEQYF. The CDR3, as DNA: TGTGCCAGCAGCCCTAGCGGCCCCTCCTACGAGCAGTACTTC.

The J gene is TRBJ1-3, the V gene TRBV19, with D perhaps TRBD1 (6 bases). Germline V gene lookup returns CDR1 LNHDA and CDR2 SQIVND (reference sequence). V lost 3 bases and J 3 bases, leaving 12 bases between the germline ends. The CDR3 is 15 residues long. The CDR3 DNA is TGTGCCAGTAGTATGCGGGGGGGCCGTGGAAACACCATATATTTT. Translated, it gives CASSMRGGRGNTIYF. Looking up the rest from reference TRBV19 and TRBJ1-3 gives the full variable domain: DGGITQSPKYLFRKEGQNVTLSCEQNLNHDAMYWYRQDPGQGLRLIYYSQIVNDFQKGDIAEGYSVSREKKESFPLTVTSAQKNPTAFYLCASSMRGGRGNTIYFGEGSWLTVV.

DNA of the CDR3: TGTGCCAGCAGTTACCTCTCCACGACAGGGTTCGGCGGCTACACCTTC. This encodes CASSYLSTTGFGGYTF. The rearrangement links TRBV27 to TRBJ1-2; TRBD1 matches at 7 bases. The CDR3 runs to 16 residues. V lost 4 bases, J lost 8 bases, and 16 bases stayed unmatched. Germline V gene sequence: CDR1 MNHEY, CDR2 SMNVEV (reference sequence).

The V and J genes are TRBV4-1 and TRBJ2-5, with D unclear. The CDR3 covers 12 residues. The V and J ends lost 0 bases and 5 bases respectively, with 4 bases between them. Germline CDR1 MGHRA, CDR2 YSYEKL. CDR3 sequence reads: CASSQDFETQYF. The CDR3 DNA reads TGCGCCAGCAGCCAAGATTTCGAGACCCAGTACTTC.

J is TRBJ1-6 and V is TRBV18; 7 bases align to TRBD1. The CDR3 consists of 14 residues. J lost 13 bases, V lost 2 bases, and 8 bases had no gene match. Germline-derived CDR1 and CDR2 are KGHSH and LQKENI. CDR3 nucleotide sequence: TGTGCCAGCTCACCAAAAGACAGGGCAGGGCCCCTCCACTTT. Its translation: CASSPKDRAGPLHF.

The chain joins TRBV7-7 to TRBJ2-7; 10 nucleotides match TRBD2. The CDR3 loop spans 15 amino acids. V shed 4 bases and J 6 bases; nucleotides not matched to a gene: 9. Germline V CDR1 and CDR2: SSHAT, FNYEAQ (reference sequence). CDR3 DNA sequence: TGTGCCAGCAGCTCAGGACTAGCGGCGTTCGGCGAGCAGTACTTC. This translates into CASSSGLAAFGEQYF.

J is TRBJ2-7 and V is TRBV6-2 or TRBV6-3; 7 nucleotides agree with TRBD1. The junction had 6 bases not matched to a gene; V was cut back by 2 bases and J by 2 bases. In germline, CDR1 is MNHEY, CDR2 SVGEGT. The CDR3 is 15 residues long. Here the CDR3 reads CASSYGGQPAYEQYF. The CDR3, as DNA: TGTGCCAGCAGTTACGGGGGACAGCCAGCCTACGAGCAGTACTTC.

The chain carries TRBV4-3 and TRBJ1-6; no clear D. The V end was cut by 2 bases, the J end by 8 bases, with 7 bases between. The CDR3 extends over 13 amino acids. CDR1 and CDR2 from the germline V gene are LGHNA and YSLEER. DNA of the CDR3: TGCGCCAGCAGCCAAAGATGGGATTCACCCCTCCACTTT. The encoded protein is CASSQRWDSPLHF.

V usage is TRBV4-1 and J usage is TRBJ2-7; the match to TRBD1 covers 9 bases. This CDR3 comprises 15 residues. Looked up from germline, CDR1 is MGHRA and CDR2 is YSYEKL. V shed 4 bases and J 3 bases; nucleotides not matched to a gene: 7. CDR3 in amino acids: CASSLRQGGHYEQYF. CDR3 sequence (DNA): TGCGCCAGCAGCCTCCGACAGGGGGGGCACTACGAGCAGTACTTC.

The chain couples TRBV6-6 to TRBJ2-3, with D perhaps TRBD1 (6 bases). Germline CDR1 MNHNY, CDR2 SVGAGI (reference sequence). The CDR3 is 14 amino acids. Trimming removed 5 bases at V and 0 bases at J, with 9 bases between. Here the CDR3 reads CASSKDSSTDTQYF. In DNA form, the CDR3 reads TGTGCCAGCAGTAAGGACAGCAGCACAGATACGCAGTATTTT.

The V and J genes are TRBV20-1 and TRBJ2-7, with 7 bases identical to TRBD2. CDR1 and CDR2 from the germline V gene are DFQATT and SNEGSKA (reference sequence). This CDR3 comprises 15 residues. Germline trimming cut 3 bases from V and 0 bases from J; bases unmatched to any gene: 8. This chain's CDR3 is CSASVVGGPSYEQYF. CDR3 in DNA: TGCAGTGCTAGTGTCGTGGGAGGGCCCTCCTACGAGCAGTACTTC.

Concerning this clone: The same CDR3 is also encoded by other DNA sequences in this sample. V usage is TRBV7-7 and J usage is TRBJ2-2; 9 bases align to TRBD1. V shed 5 bases, J shed 1 base, and the junction held 2 bases outside the gene matches. CDR1 is SSHAT and CDR2 is FNYEAQ in the germline V gene (reference sequence). The CDR3 covers 15 residues. CDR3: CASSPDRGNTGELFF. CDR3 DNA sequence: TGTGCCAGCAGCCCGGACAGGGGGAACACCGGGGAGCTGTTTTTT.

V and J are TRBV30 and TRBJ1-1; the D gene is possibly TRBD1 (6 bases). The CDR3 is 14 residues long. Per the germline V gene, CDR1 is GTSNPN and CDR2 is SVGIG (reference sequence). V was trimmed by 1 base and J by 6 bases, leaving 15 bases between them. The CDR3 sequence is CAWSATGTRAEAFF. The CDR3 region has the DNA TGTGCCTGGAGTGCAACAGGGACTAGGGCTGAAGCTTTCTTT.

The chain employs TRBV5-1 and TRBJ2-2, with D perhaps matching TRBD2 (5 bases). The CDR3 sequence is 15 residues long. CDR1 SGHRS and CDR2 YFSETQ come from the germline V gene. Between the trimmed V and J ends, which lost 7 bases and 6 bases, there was a span of 19 bases. The CDR3: CASGGLATSAGELFF. CDR3 DNA: TGCGCCAGCGGTGGTCTAGCAACTTCGGCCGGGGAGCTGTTTTTT.

V is TRBV5-8 and J is TRBJ2-3; 9 bases map to TRBD1. CDR1 SGHTS and CDR2 YDEGEE come from the germline V gene. This CDR3 has 11 residues. Trimming took 4 bases from V and 15 from J; bases not matched to a gene: 6. CDR3 nucleotide sequence: TGTGCCAGCAGCCTTGGGGACAGGGAATATTTT. Residues: CASSLGDREYF. The full variable domain, completed using reference TRBV5-8 and TRBJ2-3, is EAGVTQSPTHLIKTRGQQATLRCSPISGHTSVYWYQQALGLGLQFLLWYDEGEERNRGNFPPRFSGRQFPNYSSELNVNALELEDSALYLCASSLGDREYFGPGTRLTVL.